This record looks at one TCR beta chain sequence and its context. No antigen is known for it. Only in-frame clones appear in the TCRdb table, and some are missing; sequencing was by immunoSEQ multiplex PCR. The table lists 2,500,000 or so clones, 85% to 95% of them singletons. These data originate in a study of shared clonotypes between healthy human individuals. In the study overall: The people who gave samples were a couple of women and a few men aged 18 to 49. The plates for each donor numbered three CD4 naive, three CD4 memory, two CD8 naive and one CD8 memory.

Germline values: CDR1 SGHRS, CDR2 YFSETQ. This CDR3 comprises 16 residues. Losses at the gene ends were 4 bases for V and 3 bases for J; bases not matched to a gene: 7. Study conclusions and caveats: Memory subsets generally showed lower estimated richness than naive subsets.

The source material was naive CD4+ T cells from PBMCs. Noted subset: CD45RA+ positively selected. This sequence was found in a man between 18 and 35 years old in good health. Some clones in this sample may be carry-over from other donors' samples. The V and J genes are TRBV5-1 and TRBJ2-3; 11 nucleotides agree with TRBD2. CDR3 protein: CASSSGTSGLTDTQYF. CDR3 in DNA: TGCGCCAGCAGCAGCGGGACTAGCGGATTAACAGATACGCAGTATTTT. Looking up the rest from reference TRBV5-1 and TRBJ2-3 gives the full variable domain: KAGVTQTPRYLIKTRGQQVTLSCSPISGHRSVSWYQQTPGQGLQFLFEYFSETQRNKGNFPGRFSGRQFSNSRSEMNVSTLELGDSALYLCASSSGTSGLTDTQYFGPGTRLTVL.